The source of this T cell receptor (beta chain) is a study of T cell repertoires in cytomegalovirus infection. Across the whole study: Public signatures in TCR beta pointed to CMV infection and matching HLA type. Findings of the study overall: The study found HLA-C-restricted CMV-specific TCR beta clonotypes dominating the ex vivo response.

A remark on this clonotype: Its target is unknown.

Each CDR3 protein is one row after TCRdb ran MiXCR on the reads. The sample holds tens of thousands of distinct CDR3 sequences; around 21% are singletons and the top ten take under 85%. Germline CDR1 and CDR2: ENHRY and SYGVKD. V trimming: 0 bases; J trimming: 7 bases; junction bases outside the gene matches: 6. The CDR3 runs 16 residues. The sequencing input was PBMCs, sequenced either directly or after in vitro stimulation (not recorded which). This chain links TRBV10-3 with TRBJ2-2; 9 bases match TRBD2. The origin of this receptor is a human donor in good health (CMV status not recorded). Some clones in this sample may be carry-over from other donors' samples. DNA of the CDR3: TGTGCCATCAGTGAGTCAAAGCGGGAGGTTGACGGGGAGCTGTTTTTT. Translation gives CAISESKREVDGELFF.